Sequencing of this TCR beta chain was carried out in a study of blood T cell repertoires in COVID-19. Turning to the study itself: COVID-19 samples, acute and convalescent, were from the United States, Italy and Spain.

This CDR3 spans 15 amino acids. With V trimmed by 4 bases and J by 4 bases, 10 bases remained unmatched. Germline V gene sequence: CDR1 SGHNT, CDR2 YYREEE (reference sequence). Methods used by the authors: Estimation of nucleated cell counts was performed using reference gene primer amplification. Sequencing used immunoSEQ multiplex PCR; TCRdb keeps in-frame clones, though not all of them. Clonal size and the V and J genes are those of that table, whereas D and trimming came from the DNA. The data contain about 170,000 clones, approximately 95% of them singletons. The sequenced material came from peripheral blood. The genes are TRBV5-4 and TRBJ1-2; the match to TRBD1 covers 7 bases. The TCR was taken from a woman aged 45 to 65 with acute or convalescent COVID-19. The DNA of the CDR3 is TGTGCCAGCAGCCTACAGGGGCGGACGGGCTATGGCTACACCTTC. Protein: CASSLQGRTGYGYTF.